These 3 T cell receptor beta chains share one sample of origin, sequenced in a study of T cell responses to AZD1222 COVID-19 vaccine. Assay used: immunoSEQ multiplex PCR; TCRdb lists only in-frame clones, some missing. The sample includes about 70,000 clones, about four fifths seen only once; the top ten take 5% to 6.5%. Sequencing used peripheral blood, obtained 28 days after the second AZD1222 dose. All receptors derive from an adult who received the AZD1222 COVID-19 vaccine.

The CDR3 sequence is CASSESTSGGQETQYF. CDR3 coding DNA: TGCGCCAGCAGTGAGTCTACTAGCGGGGGGCAAGAGACCCAGTACTTC. The gene calls are TRBV10-1 and TRBJ2-5, with 12 bases identical to TRBD2. The CDR3 totals 16 residues. The V and J ends lost 0 bases and 2 bases, in that order; junction bases with no gene match: 1. Per germline, CDR1 WNHNN and CDR2 SYGVQD (reference sequence).

This clone has at least ten counts. This sequence joins TRBV2 and TRBJ2-5; D ambiguous. CDR1 and CDR2 (germline): SNHLY, FYNNEI. The CDR3 consists of 14 residues. V lost 7 bases and J lost 5, with 17 bases in between. The DNA of the CDR3 is TGTGCCAGCATCTCGGTGGAAGGGCGGGAGACCCAGTACTTC. It codes for CASISVEGRETQYF.

The chain links TRBV28 to TRBJ2-3; D is unclear. The CDR3 spans 16 residues. The ends were cut back, 8 bases at V and 0 bases at J, with 18 bases in the middle. The germline gives CDR1 MDHEN, CDR2 SYDVKM. The CDR3 DNA reads TGTGCCAGCCAGTCACCTGGGGAACGGAGCACAGATACGCAGTATTTT. Protein: CASQSPGERSTDTQYF.